These T cell receptor beta chains were read from a single sample in a study of blood T cell repertoires in COVID-19. This table comes from immunoSEQ multiplex PCR, and its TCRdb copy is limited to in-frame clones, with some not included. The table has just over 25,000 clones, roughly 88% seen once. Sequenced input: peripheral blood. The receptors were sampled from a man between 65 and 80 years old with acute or convalescent COVID-19. The CDR3 runs from the conserved cysteine through the conserved F or W. The order of the fields is CDR3 protein, J gene, V gene, D gene. A D gene is named only where the DNA matches it firmly.

cdr3_aa: CASSIGRRDRGDQPQHF
j_call: TRBJ1-5
v_call: TRBV19
d_call: TRBD1

cdr3_aa: CASSPMGLSYNEQFF
j_call: TRBJ2-1
v_call: TRBV5-5
d_call: NA

cdr3_aa: CASSLVIAGETQETQYF
j_call: TRBJ2-5
v_call: TRBV4-3
d_call: TRBD2

cdr3_aa: CASSLQGSPKEQYF
j_call: TRBJ2-7
v_call: TRBV5-1
d_call: TRBD1

cdr3_aa: CASSLALGGADTQYF
j_call: TRBJ2-3
v_call: TRBV5-4
d_call: TRBD2

cdr3_aa: CASSPNFGDTEAFF
j_call: TRBJ1-1
v_call: TRBV7-3
d_call: NA

cdr3_aa: CASSLVGTANTGELFF
j_call: TRBJ2-2
v_call: TRBV7-7
d_call: TRBD1

cdr3_aa: CASSPGGSYFETQYF
j_call: TRBJ2-5
v_call: TRBV5-6
d_call: NA

cdr3_aa: CASSVGPEGTEAFF
j_call: TRBJ1-1
v_call: TRBV9
d_call: NA

cdr3_aa: CASSPRSSTDTQYF
j_call: TRBJ2-3
v_call: TRBV5-1
d_call: NA

cdr3_aa: CASSTNGGGPGEETQYF
j_call: TRBJ2-5
v_call: TRBV21-1
d_call: NA

cdr3_aa: CASSLETSGNYEQYF
j_call: TRBJ2-7
v_call: TRBV5-6
d_call: TRBD2

cdr3_aa: CASSLRKAGGPDTQYF
j_call: TRBJ2-3
v_call: TRBV5-4
d_call: TRBD2

cdr3_aa: CASSLVGQGPYGYTF
j_call: TRBJ1-2
v_call: TRBV7-2
d_call: NA

cdr3_aa: CASSLGLAGGSEQFF
j_call: TRBJ2-1
v_call: TRBV4-3
d_call: TRBD2

cdr3_aa: CASSQGTATNEKLFF
j_call: TRBJ1-4
v_call: TRBV4-1
d_call: TRBD1

cdr3_aa: CASSLTGDSYNEQFF
j_call: TRBJ2-1
v_call: TRBV7-3
d_call: TRBD1

cdr3_aa: CASSRNVGLAGGAEGEQFF
j_call: TRBJ2-1
v_call: TRBV18
d_call: TRBD2

cdr3_aa: CASSERGNHEKLFF
j_call: TRBJ1-4
v_call: TRBV25-1
d_call: NA

cdr3_aa: CASSQDRGRVEVYF
j_call: TRBJ1-3
v_call: TRBV4-2
d_call: NA

cdr3_aa: CATGVTSGRTDTQYF
j_call: TRBJ2-3
v_call: TRBV24-1
d_call: TRBD2

cdr3_aa: CASSQDRAITEAFF
j_call: TRBJ1-1
v_call: TRBV11-2
d_call: TRBD1

cdr3_aa: CASSSGTSGRADTQYF
j_call: TRBJ2-3
v_call: TRBV7-9
d_call: TRBD2

cdr3_aa: CASSIDGSYEQYF
j_call: TRBJ2-7
v_call: TRBV27
d_call: NA

cdr3_aa: CASSGPDQPQHF
j_call: TRBJ1-5
v_call: TRBV7-9
d_call: NA

cdr3_aa: CAISSGLVGGSYNEQFF
j_call: TRBJ2-1
v_call: TRBV10-3
d_call: NA

cdr3_aa: CASSPRSGSWNEQYF
j_call: TRBJ2-7
v_call: TRBV18
d_call: TRBD2

cdr3_aa: CASSSRERDTEAFF
j_call: TRBJ1-1
v_call: TRBV27
d_call: NA

cdr3_aa: CASSPPTGGKGEAFF
j_call: TRBJ1-1
v_call: TRBV18
d_call: TRBD1

cdr3_aa: CASSWVAGGASGETQYF
j_call: TRBJ2-5
v_call: TRBV7-2
d_call: NA

cdr3_aa: CASSLGLASTDTQYF
j_call: TRBJ2-3
v_call: TRBV5-1
d_call: NA

cdr3_aa: CASSSQGQPQHF
j_call: TRBJ1-5
v_call: TRBV28
d_call: NA

cdr3_aa: CASSPIRGTIRSYNEQFF
j_call: TRBJ2-1
v_call: TRBV28
d_call: TRBD2

cdr3_aa: CASSRSREDGYTF
j_call: TRBJ1-2
v_call: TRBV7-2
d_call: NA

cdr3_aa: CASSPRTGRNTEAFF
j_call: TRBJ1-1
v_call: TRBV18
d_call: TRBD1

cdr3_aa: CASSLGGANNEQFF
j_call: TRBJ2-1
v_call: TRBV7-2
d_call: NA

cdr3_aa: CASSDSVIDTQYF
j_call: TRBJ2-3
v_call: TRBV25-1
d_call: NA

cdr3_aa: CASSTKTGTSADTQYF
j_call: TRBJ2-3
v_call: TRBV5-4
d_call: NA

cdr3_aa: CASSQDLTGRSGNTIYF
j_call: TRBJ1-3
v_call: TRBV4-2
d_call: NA

cdr3_aa: CASSVSPGGREQFF
j_call: TRBJ2-1
v_call: TRBV7-6
d_call: NA

cdr3_aa: CASSSLRDEQYF
j_call: TRBJ2-7
v_call: TRBV5-8
d_call: NA

cdr3_aa: CASSPLGLAGSETQYF
j_call: TRBJ2-5
v_call: TRBV9
d_call: TRBD2

cdr3_aa: CASSQDLWGTSGIYNEQFF
j_call: TRBJ2-1
v_call: TRBV4-3
d_call: TRBD2

cdr3_aa: CASSLSGGYEQYF
j_call: TRBJ2-7
v_call: TRBV7-9
d_call: TRBD2

cdr3_aa: CSARRPSGVFF
j_call: TRBJ2-1
v_call: TRBV20-1
d_call: NA

cdr3_aa: CASSSSGTTDTQYF
j_call: TRBJ2-3
v_call: TRBV5-1
d_call: TRBD2